One sample yielded the 28 T cell receptor beta chains listed below, sequenced in a study of human T cells and chemical hapten exposure. The time point is: patch test 3, about 24 weeks after DPC sensitization. Treatment denoted: therapeutic diphenylcyclopropenone sensitization with weekly scalp DPC. Each CDR3 protein gets one entry after TCRdb re-called the RACE reads with MiXCR. The repertoire includes roughly 200,000 distinct CDR3 sequences, more than 20% of them detected once, and about 2.3% sits in the top ten. The sequencing used whole blood, collected in connection with sensitization to the hapten diphenylcyclopropenone (DPC). These receptors all stem from a woman aged 40 to 50 with alopecia areata. Some clones in this sample may be carry-over from other donors' samples.

This clonotype was detected a few times. This chain joins TRBV10-3 and TRBJ2-1; D not certain. V was shortened by 7 bases and J by 0 bases, with 10 bases between the two germline ends. This CDR3 spans 14 amino acids. CDR1 and CDR2 from the germline V gene are ENHRY and SYGVKD. CDR3 sequence reads: CAIKDASSYNEQFF. The CDR3 DNA follows: TGTGCCATCAAGGACGCGAGCTCCTACAATGAGCAGTTCTTC.

This clonotype has only a few counts. The V gene is TRBV6-2 or TRBV6-3, the J gene TRBJ2-7, with 10 bases that match TRBD2. Germline V CDR1 and CDR2: MNHEY, SVGEGT. The junction had 15 bases not matched to a gene; V was cut back by 7 bases and J by 0 bases. The CDR3 totals 18 residues. The CDR3 loop is CASKRTEPGLAFSYEQYF. The CDR3 coding sequence is TGTGCCAGCAAGCGGACAGAACCGGGACTAGCGTTCTCCTACGAGCAGTACTTC.

This clonotype appeared a few times. The V and J genes are TRBV28 and TRBJ2-1; TRBD2 might be the D (6 bases). Trimming removed 4 bases from V and 10 bases from J, with 20 bases in between. The germline V gene has CDR1 MDHEN and CDR2 SYDVKM. The CDR3 is made up of 15 amino acids. CDR3 nucleotide sequence: TGTGCCAGCAGTTCTCCCGGGAGCGGCGCTGTGGAGCAGTTCTTC. It codes for CASSSPGSGAVEQFF.

The chain has TRBV11-1 and TRBJ2-1, with D tentatively TRBD1 (10 bases). Deletions cut 5 bases from V and 9 bases from J, with 29 bases between. There are 18 residues in the CDR3. Germline-derived CDR1 and CDR2 are SGHAT and FQDESV (reference sequence). Here the CDR3 reads CASSLGQGSGGRAGEQFF. The CDR3 DNA reads TGTGCCAGCAGCCTGGGACAGGGGTCTGGCGGGAGGGCCGGTGAGCAGTTCTTC.

This clonotype has a handful of counts. The CDR3 protein is CASSLIARAEETQYF. For the CDR3, the DNA is TGCGCCAGCAGCTTGATCGCGAGAGCCGAAGAGACCCAGTACTTC. V and J are TRBV5-1 and TRBJ2-5; D uncertain. V was shortened by 1 base and J by 3 bases, with 13 bases between the two germline ends. Looked up from germline, CDR1 is SGHRS and CDR2 is YFSETQ. CDR3 length equals 15 residues.

The V gene is TRBV6-2 or TRBV6-3, the J gene TRBJ1-6, with a possible D match to TRBD1 (5 bases). V lost 5 bases and J lost 8, with 16 bases in between. There are 15 residues in the CDR3. Germline CDR1 is MNHEY and CDR2 is SVGEGT. The chain's CDR3 is CASSPEGRVDSPLHF. The DNA for the CDR3 is TGTGCCAGCAGTCCCGAGGGCAGGGTGGATTCACCCCTCCACTTT.

This sequence joins TRBV9 and TRBJ1-1; D uncertain. Germline V gene data show CDR1 as SGDLS and CDR2 as YYNGEE. This CDR3 has 13 residues. Trimming shortened V by 2 bases and J by 5 bases, and 10 bases separated the two germline ends. This CDR3 is CASSVFIGTEAFF. The CDR3 DNA follows: TGTGCCAGCAGCGTCTTTATTGGGACTGAAGCTTTCTTT.

This clonotype was seen a few times. The chain couples TRBV20-1 to TRBJ2-5; D is undetermined. Trimming removed 5 bases at V and 0 bases at J, with 19 bases between. The CDR3 totals 16 residues. CDR1 and CDR2 from the germline V gene are DFQATT and SNEGSKA (reference sequence). The CDR3 DNA is TGCAGTGCTTCACCTTCCGCAACAGAAAACCAAGAGACCCAGTACTTC. Encoded protein: CSASPSATENQETQYF.

The V gene is TRBV20-1, the J gene TRBJ2-5; 10 bases agree with TRBD2. The CDR3 has 13 residues. V lost 5 bases and J lost 4; bases outside the gene matches: 4. The germline gives CDR1 DFQATT, CDR2 SNEGSKA (reference sequence). CDR3 sequence: CSAEREGLETQYF. In nucleotides, the CDR3 is TGCAGTGCTGAGCGGGAGGGTCTAGAGACCCAGTACTTC.

The chain joins TRBV19 to TRBJ2-1, with 11 bases aligning to TRBD2. The CDR3 is 14 amino acids. V lost 4 bases, J lost 5 bases, and 1 base stayed unmatched. The germline V gene encodes CDR1 LNHDA and CDR2 SQIVND (reference sequence). DNA for the CDR3: TGTGCCAGTAGTAAGGGACTAGCGGACAATGAGCAGTTCTTC. It codes for CASSKGLADNEQFF.

The gene calls are TRBV30 and TRBJ2-7, with 8 bases identical to TRBD2. This CDR3 has 12 amino acids. The junction had 3 bases not matched to a gene; V was cut back by 3 bases and J by 5 bases. Per germline, CDR1 GTSNPN and CDR2 SVGIG (reference sequence). This chain's CDR3 is CAWSRGGHEQYF. Here the CDR3 DNA reads TGTGCCTGGAGCCGGGGGGGGCACGAGCAGTACTTC.

A few counts support this clonotype. The chain links TRBV20-1 to TRBJ1-5, with D unclear. The germline V gene encodes CDR1 DFQATT and CDR2 SNEGSKA (reference sequence). V lost 6 bases, J lost 3 bases, and 12 bases lay in between. The CDR3 runs 13 residues. The CDR3 sequence is CSASPIDNQPQHF. Written as DNA, the CDR3 is TGCAGTGCCTCCCCCATAGACAATCAGCCCCAGCATTTT.

The chain is built from TRBV11-2 and TRBJ2-5, with 12 bases that match TRBD1. V dropped 5 bases and J dropped 4; count of bases not matched to a gene: 5. This CDR3 is 15 amino acids long. In germline, CDR1 is SGHAT, CDR2 FQNNGV. The CDR3 DNA reads TGTGCCAGCAGCATGGGACAGGGGGCTCGAGAGACCCAGTACTTC. It is translated as CASSMGQGARETQYF.

This chain connects TRBV10-2 to TRBJ1-1; D gene ambiguous. The CDR3 runs to 16 residues. V lost 1 base and J lost 1, with 13 bases in between. The germline V gene encodes CDR1 WSHSY and CDR2 SAAADI. In DNA, the CDR3 is TGCGCCAGCAGTGAGTGGCGGAGCAGGACGAACACTGAAGCTTTCTTT. Amino acid sequence: CASSEWRSRTNTEAFF.

A few counts support this clonotype. The CDR3, as DNA: TGCAGTGCCCCAAGCGGGAGGGGGGCAGATACGCAGTATTTT. Encoded protein: CSAPSGRGADTQYF. The genes are TRBV20-1 and TRBJ2-3; 10 bases map to TRBD2. The V gene's germline CDR1 is DFQATT and CDR2 SNEGSKA (reference sequence). Germline trimming cut 6 bases from V and 4 bases from J; bases unmatched to any gene: 7. This CDR3 has 14 residues.

This chain uses TRBV5-4 with TRBJ2-2, with 9 positions matching TRBD1. Germline values: CDR1 SGHNT, CDR2 YYREEE (reference sequence). The CDR3 is made up of 17 amino acids. Trimming removed 0 bases from V and 2 bases from J; junction bases left unmatched: 5. For the CDR3, the DNA is TGTGCCAGCAGCTTGGGGAGGACAGGGGTCAACACCGGGGAGCTGTTTTTT. Translated: CASSLGRTGVNTGELFF.

The gene calls are TRBV27 and TRBJ2-5; 11 bases match TRBD2. In germline, CDR1 is MNHEY, CDR2 SMNVEV (reference sequence). The V and J ends lost 6 bases and 7 bases, in that order; junction bases with no gene match: 10. This CDR3 comprises 15 residues. DNA for the CDR3: TGTGCCAGCAGGAAACTAGCGGGAGCGTACGGGACCCAGTACTTC. Translated: CASRKLAGAYGTQYF.

This clonotype was found many times. CDR3 protein: CATKGYGWQETQYF. CDR3 nucleotide sequence: TGTGCCACTAAGGGCTACGGGTGGCAAGAGACCCAGTACTTC. The V call is TRBV24-1, the J call TRBJ2-5; unclear D gene. Germline CDR1 is KGHDR and CDR2 is SFDVKD. V shed 10 bases and J shed 2 bases, with 16 bases lying between them. The CDR3 contains 14 residues.

The chain links TRBV5-1 to TRBJ2-7; D might be TRBD1 (6 bases). The CDR3 contains 14 residues. Germline V gene sequence: CDR1 SGHRS, CDR2 YFSETQ. Trimming stripped 2 bases from V and 3 bases from J, with 12 bases between. The CDR3 is CASSFHTGNYEQYF. The CDR3, as DNA: TGCGCCAGCAGCTTCCATACAGGGAACTACGAGCAGTACTTC.

Ten or more counts support this clonotype. The gene calls are TRBV11-2 and TRBJ2-7, with a tentative D call TRBD2 (6 bases). Germline assignment: CDR1 SGHAT and CDR2 FQNNGV. V lost 5 bases, J lost 2 bases, and 19 bases lay in between. The CDR3 contains 16 residues. CDR3 sequence: CASSLEGGTATYEQYF. In DNA, the CDR3 is TGTGCCAGCAGCCTCGAAGGAGGGACGGCTACCTACGAGCAGTACTTC.

A few counts support this clonotype. The chain carries TRBV6-6 and TRBJ2-3; the D gene is possibly TRBD2 (6 bases). The ends were cut back, 11 bases at V and 5 bases at J, with 17 bases in the middle. CDR3 size: 13 residues. Germline values: CDR1 MNHNY, CDR2 SVGAGI (reference sequence). CDR3 coding DNA: TGTGCCTGGAGGGGAGCGATCGGAGATACGCAGTATTTT. Its protein product is CAWRGAIGDTQYF.

This clonotype was counted a few times. V gene TRBV4-1 combines with J gene TRBJ2-5; D is unresolved. This CDR3 is built from 16 residues. Germline V lookup: CDR1 MGHRA, CDR2 YSYEKL. V was trimmed by 4 bases and J by 1 base, leaving 16 bases between them. Here the CDR3 DNA reads TGCGCCAGCAGCCTCAATTCGGCCAGTGCCCAAGAGACCCAGTACTTC. This encodes CASSLNSASAQETQYF.

This clonotype was picked up a small number of times. The chain recombines TRBV28 with TRBJ2-7, with 7 bases lining up with TRBD2. This CDR3 has 14 amino acids. V shed 6 bases, J shed 3 bases, and the junction held 8 bases outside the gene matches. Germline V gene lookup returns CDR1 MDHEN and CDR2 SYDVKM. CDR3 loop: CASRPGGVVYEQYF. CDR3 DNA: TGTGCCAGCAGGCCTGGGGGGGTAGTCTACGAGCAGTACTTC.

This clonotype was detected only a few times. The V and J genes are TRBV18 and TRBJ1-2, with 7 bases matching TRBD1. The CDR3 length is 15 residues. CDR1 is KGHSH, CDR2 LQKENI, per germline. The V gene end was trimmed by 4 bases and the J gene end by 2 bases; junction bases not matched to a gene: 7. The DNA for the CDR3 is TGTGCCAGCTCACGACAGGGCGAGTCCAACTATGGCTACACCTTC. Translating it yields CASSRQGESNYGYTF.

This clonotype has just a few counts. The CDR3, as DNA: TGTGCCAGCAGCCTTTCCGCGGGCTCCTACAATGAGCAGTTCTTC. It yields the protein CASSLSAGSYNEQFF. The chain links TRBV3-1 to TRBJ2-1, with D perhaps TRBD2 (5 bases). This CDR3 has 15 residues. V lost 4 bases and J lost 0, with 10 bases in between. Per germline, CDR1 LGHDT and CDR2 YNNKEL (reference sequence).

This clonotype was counted between two and nine times. This chain uses TRBV7-2 with TRBJ1-6; no reliable D call. The germline V gene has CDR1 SGHTA and CDR2 FQGNSA. CDR3 size: 14 residues. Trimming pared 3 bases from V and 10 bases from J, leaving 13 bases between. DNA of the CDR3: TGTGCCAGCAGCTTGGCGGGGTTAAGGTCACCCCTCCACTTT. Translation: CASSLAGLRSPLHF.

This clonotype was picked up a small number of times. This chain connects TRBV11-2 to TRBJ2-1; D gene uncertain. The length of the CDR3 is 16 residues. From germline, CDR1 is SGHAT and CDR2 FQNNGV. Trimming removed 5 bases at V and 2 bases at J, with 16 bases between. CDR3 amino acids: CASSPRLQPPYNEQFF. The CDR3 bases are TGTGCCAGCAGCCCCCGACTCCAACCCCCCTACAATGAGCAGTTCTTC.

This chain uses TRBV10-3 with TRBJ2-5; D is uncertain. V lost 10 bases and J 2 bases, leaving 11 bases between the germline ends. From germline, CDR1 is ENHRY and CDR2 SYGVKD. This CDR3 spans 12 amino acids. The CDR3 sequence: CATTSEQETQYF. The CDR3 DNA reads as TGTGCCACTACCTCAGAGCAAGAGACCCAGTACTTC.